The clone carrying this T cell receptor beta chain was seen many times. Its cognate antigen is unknown. The source of the sample is a study of CD8 T cells in ankylosing spondylitis. Per germline, CDR1 ENHRY and CDR2 SYGVKD. This CDR3 is built from 14 residues. V was pared by 7 bases and J by 3 bases, with 14 bases between. Study findings and constraints: Some motif variants were previously reported in reactive arthritis synovial fluid and blood. Reportedly, disease-linked clones are significantly enriched in ankylosing spondylitis patients' matched synovial fluid. Disease-linked clones were CD8+ and relatively rare in peripheral blood.

Generation of TCR beta libraries employed quantitative 5'-RACE incorporating molecular barcodes. TCRdb used MiXCR to reprocess the 5' RACE reads, holding one entry per CDR3 protein. The table has roughly 250,000 distinct CDR3 sequences, about 10% seen once. This receptor was taken from a male donor with ankylosing spondylitis or in good health (not recorded which). The specimen was blood, either unsorted or a sorted T cell fraction (not recorded which). The gene calls are TRBV10-3 and TRBJ2-3, with a tentative D call TRBD2 (6 bases). This chain's CDR3 is CAINNAGPTDTQYF. DNA of the CDR3: TGTGCCATCAACAACGCGGGACCGACAGATACGCAGTATTTT.